The T cell receptor (beta chain) described here comes from a study of CD8 T cells in Susac syndrome. Germline V gives CDR1 MNHEY, CDR2 SVGEGT. V was pared by 10 bases and J by 2 bases, with 12 bases between. This CDR3 is built from 13 residues. About 0.45 to 1 ug RNA was reverse transcribed with random hexamers. TCRdb reprocessed the immunoSEQ multiplex PCR reads via MiXCR and lists one record per CDR3 protein. This table holds 150,000 to 180,000 distinct CDR3 sequences, roughly 95% found once. The receptor's source is a human donor with Susac syndrome. Specimen: CD4+ T cells from PBMCs. V usage is TRBV6-2 or TRBV6-3 and J usage is TRBJ2-1; tentatively, D is TRBD2 (6 bases). The CDR3 is CAIRRVAYNEQFF. The CDR3 DNA sequence: TGTGCCATCAGGAGGGTTGCCTACAATGAGCAGTTCTTC.